A single sample is the source of the 27 T cell receptor beta chains below, sequenced in a study of regulatory T cells. Primers: 52 TRBV forward and 13 TRBJ reverse. The table came from immunoSEQ multiplex PCR; TCRdb's copy has only in-frame clones and leaves some out. Of about 20,000 clones listed, 93% are singletons. The sample comprised CD8+ T cells sorted from blood. Receptors originate from a child under 10 years old with CD3G deficiency.

The V gene is TRBV7-7, the J gene TRBJ2-3, with D tentatively TRBD1 (7 bases). Germline values: CDR1 SSHAT, CDR2 FNYEAQ (reference sequence). The CDR3 has 15 residues. V shed 5 bases and J shed 2 bases, with 14 bases lying between them. For the CDR3, the DNA is TGTGCCAGCAGCGACGCGGGACAGATCACAGATACGCAGTATTTT. Its protein is CASSDAGQITDTQYF.

The CDR3 is CASSPVGSGGEQFF. The CDR3 DNA sequence: TGTGCCAGCAGCCCCGTCGGTAGTGGGGGTGAGCAGTTCTTC. V gene TRBV7-8 combines with J gene TRBJ2-1; D possibly uses TRBD1 or TRBD2 (5 bases each). CDR3 size: 14 residues. Trimming stripped 5 bases from V and 9 bases from J, with 17 bases between. Germline V gene lookup returns CDR1 SGHVS and CDR2 FQNEAQ.

The V and J genes are TRBV6-1 and TRBJ2-1, with 10 bases aligning to TRBD2. V shed 5 bases and J 6 bases; nucleotides not matched to a gene: 7. Germline assignment: CDR1 MNHNS and CDR2 SASEGT. The CDR3 sequence is 15 residues long. The DNA for the CDR3 is TGTGCCAGCAGTCCTCTAGCGGGAGCGGGCAATGAGCAGTTCTTC. This translates into CASSPLAGAGNEQFF.

The chain carries TRBV6-1 and TRBJ2-5; 10 bases align to TRBD2. Near its end, the DNA agrees better with TRBJ2-7, so the J call may be wrong. This CDR3 is 13 amino acids long. The germline CDR1 and CDR2 sequences are MNHNS and SASEGT. Here the CDR3 DNA reads TGTGCCAGCGGGCTAGCGGGAGACTACGAGCAGTACTTC. It is translated as CASGLAGDYEQYF.

This chain joins TRBV19 and TRBJ1-1, with TRBD1 as a possible D gene (5 bases). From germline, CDR1 is LNHDA and CDR2 SQIVND (reference sequence). Trimming shortened V by 6 bases and J by 1 base, and 9 bases separated the two germline ends. This CDR3 is built from 13 residues. CDR3 amino acids: CASSSTGNTEAFF. As DNA, the CDR3 is TGTGCCAGTAGCTCTACAGGGAACACTGAAGCTTTCTTT.

This sequence joins TRBV5-1 and TRBJ2-5; a weak D match, TRBD2 (6 bases). CDR3 length equals 13 residues. The germline gives CDR1 SGHRS, CDR2 YFSETQ. Between the trimmed V and J ends, which lost 4 bases and 2 bases, there was a span of 9 bases. The CDR3 DNA is TGCGCCAGCAGCCCCGGGGGACAAGAGACCCAGTACTTC. Its translation is CASSPGGQETQYF.

The rearrangement links TRBV7-8 to TRBJ2-6, with unresolved D. In germline, CDR1 is SGHVS, CDR2 FQNEAQ. The V end was cut by 1 base, the J end by 0 bases, with 7 bases between. CDR3 length equals 16 residues. CDR3 in DNA: TGTGCCAGCAGCTTAGAGGCGACCTCTGGGGCCAACGTCCTGACTTTC. Encoded protein: CASSLEATSGANVLTF.

The V gene is TRBV6-1, the J gene TRBJ2-3; no clear D gene. This CDR3 has 13 residues. V was trimmed by 1 base and J by 4 bases, leaving 6 bases between them. Per the germline V gene, CDR1 is MNHNS and CDR2 is SASEGT. The CDR3 nucleotides read TGTGCCAGCAGTGAAGATCACGCAGATACGCAGTATTTT. Translated: CASSEDHADTQYF.

The chain combines TRBV28 with TRBJ2-1; D gene unclear. Trimming shortened V by 1 base and J by 8 bases, and 12 bases separated the two germline ends. Germline V gene lookup returns CDR1 MDHEN and CDR2 SYDVKM. This CDR3 comprises 14 residues. The CDR3 is CASSLSALGDEQFF. Written as DNA, the CDR3 is TGTGCCAGCAGTTTATCGGCCCTGGGCGATGAGCAGTTCTTC.

V usage is TRBV28 and J usage is TRBJ2-7; the match to TRBD2 covers 11 bases. Germline V CDR1 and CDR2: MDHEN, SYDVKM. This CDR3 has 13 amino acids. The trim removed 5 bases at V and 6 bases at J, leaving 3 bases unmatched. In nucleotides, the CDR3 is TGTGCCAGCAGTGTAGCGGGAGGGCCCGAGCAGTACTTC. This encodes CASSVAGGPEQYF.

The chain has TRBV19 and TRBJ2-7; possibly TRBD2 for D (5 bases). Germline CDR1 reads LNHDA; CDR2 reads SQIVND (reference sequence). V was pared by 6 bases and J by 3 bases, with 12 bases between. The CDR3 has 13 amino acids. The CDR3 coding sequence is TGTGCCAGTAGCCCAGGCGAGGGCTACGAGCAGTACTTC. Translation gives CASSPGEGYEQYF.

The chain uses TRBV6-1 and TRBJ2-7; D unresolved. V dropped 2 bases and J dropped 0 bases, with 5 bases sitting between them. The CDR3 extends over 13 amino acids. Germline V gene data show CDR1 as MNHNS and CDR2 as SASEGT. CDR3 residues: CASSESFSYEQYF. Written as DNA, the CDR3 is TGTGCCAGCAGTGAAAGTTTCTCCTACGAGCAGTACTTC.

The V call is TRBV19, the J call TRBJ1-1, with 7 nucleotides matching TRBD1. Germline loops: CDR1 LNHDA, CDR2 SQIVND (reference sequence). The CDR3 totals 15 residues. With 5 bases clipped from V and 1 base from J, the junction kept 7 bases outside the gene matches. In nucleotides, the CDR3 is TGTGCCAGTAGTCTAGGAAGGGGGCCGAACACTGAAGCTTTCTTT. Translated, it gives CASSLGRGPNTEAFF.

The chain has TRBV28 and TRBJ2-2, with D perhaps being TRBD1 or TRBD2 (5 bases each). Trimming removed 3 bases from V and 3 bases from J, with 11 bases in between. This CDR3 region has 15 residues. Germline CDR1 reads MDHEN; CDR2 reads SYDVKM. CDR3 loop: CASSFPGTDTGELFF. CDR3 nucleotides: TGTGCCAGCAGTTTCCCAGGGACGGACACCGGGGAGCTGTTTTTT. The variable domain in full, with the rest retrieved from reference TRBV28 and TRBJ2-2, is DVKVTQSSRYLVKRTGEKVFLECVQDMDHENMFWYRQDPGLGLRLIYFSYDVKMKEKGDIPEGYSVSREKKERFSLILESASTNQTSMYLCASSFPGTDTGELFFGEGSRLTVL.

This clone was picked up a small number of times. The chain recombines TRBV7-6 with TRBJ1-1; D is undetermined. Germline V CDR1 and CDR2: SGHVS, FNYEAQ. Trimming shortened V by 3 bases and J by 1 base, and 6 bases separated the two germline ends. This CDR3 contains 13 residues. The CDR3 DNA reads as TGTGCCAGCAGCTTTAATGCGAACACTGAAGCTTTCTTT. Amino acid sequence: CASSFNANTEAFF.

This clone was counted a single time. This chain links TRBV11-2 with TRBJ2-1; perhaps TRBD2 as D (5 bases). The CDR3 totals 11 residues. Germline loops: CDR1 SGHAT, CDR2 FQNNGV. The V gene lost 2 bases and the J gene lost 10 bases, with 6 bases spanning the gap. The CDR3 spells CASSLSGEQFF. CDR3 in DNA: TGTGCCAGCAGCTTAAGCGGCGAGCAGTTCTTC. The full variable domain, its missing parts supplied by reference TRBV11-2 and TRBJ2-1, is EAGVAQSPRYKIIEKRQSVAFWCNPISGHATLYWYQQILGQGPKLLIQFQNNGVVDDSQLPKDRFSAERLKGVDSTLKIQPAKLEDSAVYLCASSLSGEQFFGPGTRLTVL.

This chain links TRBV28 with TRBJ2-3, with D tentatively TRBD2 (5 bases). Looked up from germline, CDR1 is MDHEN and CDR2 is SYDVKM. The V gene lost 5 bases and the J gene lost 7 bases, with 25 bases spanning the gap. The CDR3 has 17 amino acids. CDR3 nucleotide sequence: TGTGCCAGCAGTCCCCTGGGCCAACTAGTTACCCGCCATACGCAGTATTTT. Its protein is CASSPLGQLVTRHTQYF.

The rearrangement joins TRBV28 to TRBJ1-2; 8 bases map to TRBD1. The CDR3 has 13 residues. The ends lost 3 bases at V and 8 bases at J; junction bases unmatched: 5. Germline CDR1 is MDHEN and CDR2 is SYDVKM. The CDR3 nucleotides read TGTGCCAGCAGTTTGGCAGGGGGCGAAGGCTACACCTTC. This gives the protein CASSLAGGEGYTF.

The V gene is TRBV6-1, the J gene TRBJ2-1; maybe TRBD1 (6 bases). CDR1 MNHNS and CDR2 SASEGT come from the germline V gene. The V and J ends lost 7 bases and 2 bases respectively, with 15 bases between them. This CDR3 contains 15 residues. The CDR3 DNA follows: TGTGCCAGCACTGAGGACAGAAAAGCCTACAATGAGCAGTTCTTC. Its protein product is CASTEDRKAYNEQFF.

V gene TRBV4-1 combines with J gene TRBJ2-1; 8 nucleotides align to TRBD2. There are 17 residues in the CDR3. With V trimmed by 2 bases and J by 7 bases, 13 bases remained unmatched. CDR1 and CDR2 from the germline V gene are MGHRA and YSYEKL. Written as DNA, the CDR3 is TGCGCCAGCAGCCAAAACCCAGGGAGCAGCGGGAGAAATGAGCAGTTCTTC. This translates into CASSQNPGSSGRNEQFF.

The rearrangement links TRBV7-9 to TRBJ2-7; 12 bases map to TRBD1. Germline CDR1 and CDR2: SEHNR and FQNEAQ (reference sequence). V was pared by 5 bases and J by 5 bases, with 4 bases of the junction left unmatched. This CDR3 spans 14 amino acids. The CDR3 loop reads CASSLGQGAHEQYF. CDR3 bases: TGTGCCAGCAGCCTGGGACAGGGGGCCCACGAGCAGTACTTC.

Only one count was recorded for this clone. The chain's CDR3 is CASSLGQGRSYEQYF. In DNA form, the CDR3 reads TGTGCCAGCAGCCTGGGACAGGGCAGATCCTACGAGCAGTACTTC. The genes are TRBV7-9 and TRBJ2-7, with 9 bases aligning to TRBD1. This CDR3 region has 15 residues. CDR1 is SEHNR and CDR2 is FQNEAQ in the germline V gene (reference sequence). Trimming at V came to 5 bases and at J to 1 base, leaving 6 bases not matched to a gene.

The chain couples TRBV7-6 to TRBJ2-1; TRBD2 might be the D (5 bases). Germline CDR1 is SGHVS and CDR2 is FNYEAQ. The ends were cut back, 2 bases at V and 8 bases at J, with 13 bases in the middle. This CDR3 contains 14 residues. CDR3 coding DNA: TGTGCCAGCAGCTTATCTGGGCTAGCCCATGAGCAGTTCTTC. It encodes CASSLSGLAHEQFF. Combining the CDR3 with reference TRBV7-6 and TRBJ2-1 gives the whole variable domain GAGVSQSPRYKVTKRGQDVALRCDPISGHVSLYWYRQALGQGPEFLTYFNYEAQQDKSGLPNDRFSAERPEGSISTLTIQRTEQRDSAMYRCASSLSGLAHEQFFGPGTRLTVL.

The chain couples TRBV28 to TRBJ1-5; D unclear. V was trimmed by 5 bases and J by 9 bases, leaving 26 bases between them. Germline CDR1 reads MDHEN; CDR2 reads SYDVKM. The CDR3 is 17 amino acids. The CDR3 sequence: CASSPPIIDRSQWPQHF. DNA of the CDR3: TGTGCCAGCAGTCCCCCCATAATAGATCGGAGTCAATGGCCCCAGCATTTT.

The chain recombines TRBV13 with TRBJ2-7; TRBD2 aligns across 10 bases. The CDR3 sequence is 14 residues long. V lost 3 bases and J lost 4; bases outside the gene matches: 3. Germline CDR1 is PRHDT and CDR2 is FYEKMQ (reference sequence). The CDR3 spells CASSFSGRPYEQYF. CDR3 DNA: TGTGCCAGCAGCTTTAGCGGGAGGCCTTACGAGCAGTACTTC. Using reference TRBV13 and TRBJ2-7 for the parts outside the CDR3, the full variable domain is AAGVIQSPRHLIKEKRETATLKCYPIPRHDTVYWYQQGPGQDPQFLISFYEKMQSDKGSIPDRFSAQQFSDYHSELNMSSLELGDSALYFCASSFSGRPYEQYFGPGTRLTVT.

The chain has TRBV6-1 and TRBJ2-5, with 12 bases identical to TRBD2. The closer fit of TRBJ2-7 to the DNA end suggests the J call may be wrong. Per the germline V gene, CDR1 is MNHNS and CDR2 is SASEGT. The CDR3 is 16 residues long. CDR3 protein: CASSDRLAGVVYEQYF. For the CDR3, the DNA is TGTGCCAGCAGTGACCGACTAGCGGGAGTGGTCTACGAGCAGTACTTC.

In its sample, this clone was seen once. J is TRBJ2-7 and V is TRBV5-1, with 9 positions matching TRBD1. V shed 0 bases and J 2 bases; nucleotides not matched to a gene: 3. CDR3 size: 15 residues. CDR1 is SGHRS and CDR2 is YFSETQ in the germline V gene. As DNA, the CDR3 is TGCGCCAGCAGCTTGGCGGGACAGGGTGCCTACGAGCAGTACTTC. Protein: CASSLAGQGAYEQYF.